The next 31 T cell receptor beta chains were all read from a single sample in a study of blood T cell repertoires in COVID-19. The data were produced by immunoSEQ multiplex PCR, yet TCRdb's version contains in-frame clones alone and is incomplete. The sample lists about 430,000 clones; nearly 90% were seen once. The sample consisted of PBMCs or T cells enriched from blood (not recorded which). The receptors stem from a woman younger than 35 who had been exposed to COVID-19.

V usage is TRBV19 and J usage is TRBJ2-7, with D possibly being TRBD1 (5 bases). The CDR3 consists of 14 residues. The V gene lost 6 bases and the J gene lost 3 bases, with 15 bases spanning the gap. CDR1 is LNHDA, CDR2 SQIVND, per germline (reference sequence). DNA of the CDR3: TGTGCCAGTAGCGCAGGGCGTAGTGGCTACGAGCAGTACTTC. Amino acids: CASSAGRSGYEQYF.

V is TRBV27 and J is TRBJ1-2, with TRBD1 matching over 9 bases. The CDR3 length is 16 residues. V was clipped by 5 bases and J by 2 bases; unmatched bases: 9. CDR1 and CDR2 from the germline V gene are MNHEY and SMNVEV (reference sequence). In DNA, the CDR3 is TGTGCCAGCAGTCCCGGACAGGGGAACCTCAACTATGGCTACACCTTC. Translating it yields CASSPGQGNLNYGYTF.

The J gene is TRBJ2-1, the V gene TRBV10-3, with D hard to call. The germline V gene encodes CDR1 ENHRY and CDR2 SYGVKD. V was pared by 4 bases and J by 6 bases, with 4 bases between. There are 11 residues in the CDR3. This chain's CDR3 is CAISAGNEQFF. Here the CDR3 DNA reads TGTGCCATCAGTGCCGGCAATGAGCAGTTCTTC.

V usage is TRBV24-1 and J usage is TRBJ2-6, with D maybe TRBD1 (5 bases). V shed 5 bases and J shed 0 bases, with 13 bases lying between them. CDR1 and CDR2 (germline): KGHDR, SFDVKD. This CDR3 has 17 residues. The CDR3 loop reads CATSGSGQGSGANVLTF. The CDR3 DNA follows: TGTGCCACCAGTGGATCAGGGCAGGGCTCTGGGGCCAACGTCCTGACTTTC.

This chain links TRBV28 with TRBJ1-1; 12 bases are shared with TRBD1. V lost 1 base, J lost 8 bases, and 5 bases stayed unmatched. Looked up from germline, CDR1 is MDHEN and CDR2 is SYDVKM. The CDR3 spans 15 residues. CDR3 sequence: CASSLSRDRGREAFF. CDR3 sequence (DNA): TGTGCCAGCAGTTTATCGCGGGACAGGGGGCGCGAAGCTTTCTTT.

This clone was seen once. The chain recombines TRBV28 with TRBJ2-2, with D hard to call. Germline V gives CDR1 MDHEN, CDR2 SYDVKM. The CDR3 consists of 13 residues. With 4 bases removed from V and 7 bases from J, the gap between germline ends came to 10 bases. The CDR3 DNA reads TGTGCCAGCAGTTCGCAGGAAATCGGGGAGCTGTTTTTT. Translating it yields CASSSQEIGELFF.

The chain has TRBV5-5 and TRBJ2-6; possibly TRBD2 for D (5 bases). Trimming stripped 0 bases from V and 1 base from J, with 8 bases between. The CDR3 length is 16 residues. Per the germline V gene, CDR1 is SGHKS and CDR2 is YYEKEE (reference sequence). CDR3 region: CASSLERGSGANVLTF. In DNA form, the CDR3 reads TGTGCCAGCAGCTTGGAACGGGGTTCTGGGGCCAACGTCCTGACTTTC.

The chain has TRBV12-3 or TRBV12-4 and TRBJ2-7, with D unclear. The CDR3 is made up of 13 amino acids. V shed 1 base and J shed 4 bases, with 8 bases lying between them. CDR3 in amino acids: CASSLGFRYEQYF. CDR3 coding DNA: TGTGCCAGCAGTTTAGGGTTCCGGTACGAGCAGTACTTC.

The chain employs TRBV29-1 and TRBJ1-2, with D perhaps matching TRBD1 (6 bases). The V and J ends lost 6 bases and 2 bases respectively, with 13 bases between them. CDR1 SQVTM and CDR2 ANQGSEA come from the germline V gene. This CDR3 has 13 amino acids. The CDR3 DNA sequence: TGCAGCGTCCTACTACAGGGCAACTATGGCTACACCTTC. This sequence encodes CSVLLQGNYGYTF.

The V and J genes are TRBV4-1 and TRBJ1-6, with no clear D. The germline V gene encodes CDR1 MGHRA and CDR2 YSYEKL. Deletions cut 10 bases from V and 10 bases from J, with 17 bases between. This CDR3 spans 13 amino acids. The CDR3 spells CATADGGGSPLHF. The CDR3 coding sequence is TGCGCCACCGCGGACGGAGGCGGCTCACCCCTCCACTTT.

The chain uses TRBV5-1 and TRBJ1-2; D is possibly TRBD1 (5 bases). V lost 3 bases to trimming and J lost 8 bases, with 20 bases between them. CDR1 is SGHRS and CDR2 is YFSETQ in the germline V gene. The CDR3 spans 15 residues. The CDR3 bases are TGCGCCAGCAGCTGGGCGGAAGACAGTCTTGTCGGCTACACCTTC. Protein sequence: CASSWAEDSLVGYTF.

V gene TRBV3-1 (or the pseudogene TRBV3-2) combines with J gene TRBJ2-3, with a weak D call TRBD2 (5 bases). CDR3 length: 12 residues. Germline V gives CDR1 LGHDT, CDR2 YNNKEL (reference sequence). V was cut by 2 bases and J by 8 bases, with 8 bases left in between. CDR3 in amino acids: CASSQSGGTQYF. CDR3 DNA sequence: TGTGCCAGCAGCCAATCCGGAGGTACGCAGTATTTT.

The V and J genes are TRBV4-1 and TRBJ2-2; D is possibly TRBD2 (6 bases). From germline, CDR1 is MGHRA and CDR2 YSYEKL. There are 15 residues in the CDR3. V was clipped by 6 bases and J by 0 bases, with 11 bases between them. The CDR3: CASRGLQTNTGELFF. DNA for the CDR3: TGCGCCAGCAGAGGACTACAAACGAACACCGGGGAGCTGTTTTTT.

The CDR3 protein is CASSLFGGGSYNEQFF. The CDR3 coding sequence is TGTGCCAGCAGCTTGTTCGGTGGCGGATCCTACAATGAGCAGTTCTTC. This chain joins TRBV5-8 and TRBJ2-1; D ambiguous. V was clipped by 1 base and J by 1 base, with 12 bases between them. The CDR3 runs 16 residues. Germline lookup yields CDR1 SGHTS and CDR2 YDEGEE.

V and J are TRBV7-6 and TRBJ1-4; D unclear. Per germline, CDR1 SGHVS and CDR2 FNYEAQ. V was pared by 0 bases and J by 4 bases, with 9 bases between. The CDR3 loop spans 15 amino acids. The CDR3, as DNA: TGTGCCAGCAGCTTAGCGTCAACCGGTAATGAAAAACTGTTTTTT. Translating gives CASSLASTGNEKLFF.

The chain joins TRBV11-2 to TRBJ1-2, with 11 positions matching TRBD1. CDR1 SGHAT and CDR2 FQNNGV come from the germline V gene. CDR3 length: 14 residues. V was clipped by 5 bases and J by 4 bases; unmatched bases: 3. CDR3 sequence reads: CASSLGQGGYGYTF. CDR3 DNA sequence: TGTGCCAGCAGCCTGGGACAGGGGGGCTATGGCTACACCTTC.

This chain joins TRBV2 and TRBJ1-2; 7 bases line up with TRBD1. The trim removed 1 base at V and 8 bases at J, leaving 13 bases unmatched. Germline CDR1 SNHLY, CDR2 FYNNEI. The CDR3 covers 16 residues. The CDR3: CASSEGRGRISRGYTF. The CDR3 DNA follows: TGTGCCAGCAGTGAAGGTAGGGGGCGCATCTCTAGAGGCTACACCTTC.

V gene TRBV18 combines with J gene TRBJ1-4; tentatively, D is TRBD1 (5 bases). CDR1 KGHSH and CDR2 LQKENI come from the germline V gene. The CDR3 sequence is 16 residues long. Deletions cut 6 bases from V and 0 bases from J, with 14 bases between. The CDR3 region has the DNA TGTGCCAGCTCCCCGGGGGTATCTGCAACTAATGAAAAACTGTTTTTT. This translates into CASSPGVSATNEKLFF.

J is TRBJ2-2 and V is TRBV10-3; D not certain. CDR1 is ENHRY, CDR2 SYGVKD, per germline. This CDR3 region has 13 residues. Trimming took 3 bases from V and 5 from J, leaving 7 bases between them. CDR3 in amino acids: CAISDGGTGELFF. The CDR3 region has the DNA TGTGCCATCAGTGATGGCGGTACCGGGGAGCTGTTTTTT.

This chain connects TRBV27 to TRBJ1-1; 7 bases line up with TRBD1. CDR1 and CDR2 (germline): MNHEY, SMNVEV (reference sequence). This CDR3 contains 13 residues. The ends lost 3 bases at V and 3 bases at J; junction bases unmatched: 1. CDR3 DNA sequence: TGTGCCAGCAGTTTCGACAGGGACACTGAAGCTTTCTTT. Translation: CASSFDRDTEAFF.

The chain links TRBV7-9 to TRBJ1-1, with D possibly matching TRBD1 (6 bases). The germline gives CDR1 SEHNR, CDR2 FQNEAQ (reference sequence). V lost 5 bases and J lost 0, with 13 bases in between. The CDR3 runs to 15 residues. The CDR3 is CASSLLGGVNTEAFF. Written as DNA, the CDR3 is TGTGCCAGCAGCCTATTAGGGGGTGTGAACACTGAAGCTTTCTTT. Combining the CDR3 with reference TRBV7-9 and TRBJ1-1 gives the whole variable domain DTGVSQNPRHKITKRGQNVTFRCDPISEHNRLYWYRQTLGQGPEFLTYFQNEAQLEKSRLLSDRFSAERPKGSFSTLEIQRTEQGDSAMYLCASSLLGGVNTEAFFGQGTRLTVV.

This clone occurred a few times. The DNA for the CDR3 is TGTGCCAGCTGCCTGCGAACAGGGGGGTGGGGCACTGAAGCTTTCTTT. Amino acid sequence: CASCLRTGGWGTEAFF. This rearrangement joins TRBV2 to TRBJ1-1; 8 bases align to TRBD1. Trimming took 8 bases from V and 4 from J; bases not matched to a gene: 15. This CDR3 region has 16 residues. Germline V CDR1 and CDR2: SNHLY, FYNNEI.

The CDR3 sequence is CASRDRTGERSYTF. The CDR3 bases are TGTGCCAGCAGGGACAGGACAGGGGAACGCAGCTACACCTTC. The chain combines TRBV2 with TRBJ1-2; TRBD1 matches at 9 bases. CDR3 size: 14 residues. Per the germline V gene, CDR1 is SNHLY and CDR2 is FYNNEI. V dropped 6 bases and J dropped 9; count of bases not matched to a gene: 11.

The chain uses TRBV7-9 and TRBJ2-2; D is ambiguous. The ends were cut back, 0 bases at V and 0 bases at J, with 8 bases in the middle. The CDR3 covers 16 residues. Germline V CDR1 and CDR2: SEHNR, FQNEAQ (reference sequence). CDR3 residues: CASSLAVYPNTGELFF. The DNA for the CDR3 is TGTGCCAGCAGCTTAGCCGTCTACCCGAACACCGGGGAGCTGTTTTTT.

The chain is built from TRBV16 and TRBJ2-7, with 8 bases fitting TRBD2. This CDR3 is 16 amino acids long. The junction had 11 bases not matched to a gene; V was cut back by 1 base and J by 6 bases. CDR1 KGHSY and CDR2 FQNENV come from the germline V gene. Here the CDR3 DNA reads TGTGCCAGCAGCCAATGGGGCCAAGCGGGAGTTGGCGAGCAGTACTTC. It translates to CASSQWGQAGVGEQYF.

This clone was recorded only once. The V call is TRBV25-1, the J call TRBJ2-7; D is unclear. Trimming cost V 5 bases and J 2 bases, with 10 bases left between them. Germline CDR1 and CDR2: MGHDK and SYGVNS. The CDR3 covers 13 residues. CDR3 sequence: CASSLTRTYEQYF. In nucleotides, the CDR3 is TGTGCCAGCAGTCTTACTCGCACCTACGAGCAGTACTTC.

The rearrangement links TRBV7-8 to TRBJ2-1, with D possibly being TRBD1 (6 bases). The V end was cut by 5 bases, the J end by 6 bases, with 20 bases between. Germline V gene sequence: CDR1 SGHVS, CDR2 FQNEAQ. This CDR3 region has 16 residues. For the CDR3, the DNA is TGTGCCAGCAGCCCAGGGGTCAGTGAGAGTGTCAATGAGCAGTTCTTC. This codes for CASSPGVSESVNEQFF.

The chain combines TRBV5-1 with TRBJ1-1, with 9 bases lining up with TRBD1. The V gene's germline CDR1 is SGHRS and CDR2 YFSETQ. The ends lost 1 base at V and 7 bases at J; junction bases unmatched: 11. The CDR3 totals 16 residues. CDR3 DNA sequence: TGCGCCAGCAGCTTGCCCCCTGGACAGGGGTATGATGAAGCTTTCTTT. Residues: CASSLPPGQGYDEAFF.

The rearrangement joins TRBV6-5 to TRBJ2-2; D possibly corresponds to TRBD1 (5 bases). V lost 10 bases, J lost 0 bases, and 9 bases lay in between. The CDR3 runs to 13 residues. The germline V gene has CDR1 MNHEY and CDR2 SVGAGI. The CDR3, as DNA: TGTGCCACGGCAGGGTCGAACACCGGGGAGCTGTTTTTT. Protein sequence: CATAGSNTGELFF.

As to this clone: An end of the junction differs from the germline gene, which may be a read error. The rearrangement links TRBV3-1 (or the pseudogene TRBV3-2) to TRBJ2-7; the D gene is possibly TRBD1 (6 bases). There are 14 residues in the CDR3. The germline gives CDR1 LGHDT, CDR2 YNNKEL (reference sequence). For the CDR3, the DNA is TGTACCAGCAGCCTAAACAGGGCCTCCTACGAGCAGTACTTC. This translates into CTSSLNRASYEQYF.

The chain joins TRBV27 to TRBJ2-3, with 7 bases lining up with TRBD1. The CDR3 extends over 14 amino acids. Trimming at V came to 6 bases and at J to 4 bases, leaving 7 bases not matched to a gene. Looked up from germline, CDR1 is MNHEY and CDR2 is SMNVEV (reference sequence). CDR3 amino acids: CASRGQHEPDTQYF. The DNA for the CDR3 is TGTGCCAGCAGGGGACAGCATGAGCCAGATACGCAGTATTTT.